The clone carrying this TCR beta chain appeared many times. Its antigen remains unidentified. The source of the sample is a study of identical twins. Study-level points and caveats: Diverse VJ usage suggested most zero-insertion clonotypes were not invariant T cells.

TCRdb passed the 5' RACE reads through MiXCR, listing each CDR3 protein once. The data hold 550,000 to 700,000 distinct CDR3 sequences, with 9.5% to 10% observed a single time. Trimming took off 3 bases at V and 4 bases at J, with 16 bases between the two ends. The CDR3 has 15 residues. The germline CDR1 and CDR2 sequences are ENHRY and SYGVKD. These records were also assigned to another study, of yellow fever vaccine responses in identical twins.

J is TRBJ2-7 and V is TRBV10-3; a weak D match, TRBD1 (6 bases). Sequenced sample: PBMCs. This TCR was sampled from a woman aged 18 to 35 in good health. CDR3 nucleotides: TGTGCCATCAGTGACCCTAAGACAGGAACTTACGAGCAGTACTTC. This sequence encodes CAISDPKTGTYEQYF.